This TCR beta chain was identified in a study of cytomegalovirus exposure and HLA in healthy donors. Overall study results and limits: Upon later analysis, HLA-associated TCR beta chains proved more clonally expanded than other, equally common chains. Donors belonging to an Asian-associated ancestry cluster reportedly showed fewer N-insertions in productive TCRs than the approximately 700-donor mean, according to what a later analysis found. In a later analysis, across HLA loci, associated TCR counts were highest for DRB1, lowest for HLA-C. Looking again later, the authors saw that most CMV-associated TCR beta chains seemed HLA-restricted.

Regarding this clone: Its antigen remains unidentified.

The PCR had 60 Vbeta and 13 Jbeta primers. The assay was immunoSEQ multiplex PCR, and TCRdb's table has in-frame clones only and misses some. This sample's table reports some 130,000 clones. Germline values: CDR1 SGHRS, CDR2 YFSETQ. The CDR3 runs 17 residues. With 3 bases removed from V and 4 bases from J, the gap between germline ends came to 23 bases. The TCR was taken from a woman aged 40 to 50 in good health and CMV-seropositive. This chain uses TRBV5-1 with TRBJ2-7; possibly TRBD2 for D (7 bases). The sample comprised PBMCs. CDR3 in DNA: TGCGCCAGCAGCTCCTATGAATACAGGGAGGGAGGGTACGAGCAGTACTTC. This sequence encodes CASSSYEYREGGYEQYF.